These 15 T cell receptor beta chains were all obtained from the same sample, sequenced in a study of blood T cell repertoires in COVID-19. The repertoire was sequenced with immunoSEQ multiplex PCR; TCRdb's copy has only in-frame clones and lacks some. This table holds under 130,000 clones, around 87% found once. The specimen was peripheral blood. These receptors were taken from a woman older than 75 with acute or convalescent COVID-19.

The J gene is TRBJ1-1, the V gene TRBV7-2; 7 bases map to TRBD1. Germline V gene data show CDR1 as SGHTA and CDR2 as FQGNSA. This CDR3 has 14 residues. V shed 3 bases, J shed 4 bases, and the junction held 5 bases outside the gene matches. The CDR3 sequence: CASSLTGLSTEAFF. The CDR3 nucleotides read TGTGCCAGCAGCTTGACAGGGCTTAGCACTGAAGCTTTCTTT. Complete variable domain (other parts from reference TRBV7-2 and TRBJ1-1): GAGVSQSPSNKVTEKGKDVELRCDPISGHTALYWYRQSLGQGLEFLIYFQGNSAPDKSGLPSDRFSAERTGGSVSTLTIQRTQQEDSAVYLCASSLTGLSTEAFFGQGTRLTVV.

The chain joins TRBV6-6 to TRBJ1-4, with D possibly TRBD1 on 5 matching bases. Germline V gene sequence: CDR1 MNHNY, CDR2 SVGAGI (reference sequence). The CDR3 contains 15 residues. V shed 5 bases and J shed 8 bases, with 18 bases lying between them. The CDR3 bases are TGTGCCAGCAGTCCCGGGGGAGGGGAAGGCGAAAAACTGTTTTTT. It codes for CASSPGGGEGEKLFF.

Here the CDR3 reads CASSRDRGETQYF. CDR3 sequence (DNA): TGTGCCAGCAGCCGGGACAGGGGGGAGACCCAGTACTTC. The V and J genes are TRBV7-7 and TRBJ2-5, with 11 bases fitting TRBD1. The length of the CDR3 is 13 residues. V lost 5 bases, J lost 5 bases, and 1 base stayed unmatched. Germline V gene data show CDR1 as SSHAT and CDR2 as FNYEAQ (reference sequence).

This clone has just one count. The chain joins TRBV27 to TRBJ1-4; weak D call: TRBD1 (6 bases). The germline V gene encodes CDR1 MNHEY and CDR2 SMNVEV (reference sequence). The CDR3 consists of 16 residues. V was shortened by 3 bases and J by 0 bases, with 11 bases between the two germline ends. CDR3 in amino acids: CASSFGTLATNEKLFF. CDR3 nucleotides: TGTGCCAGCAGTTTCGGGACACTTGCAACTAATGAAAAACTGTTTTTT.

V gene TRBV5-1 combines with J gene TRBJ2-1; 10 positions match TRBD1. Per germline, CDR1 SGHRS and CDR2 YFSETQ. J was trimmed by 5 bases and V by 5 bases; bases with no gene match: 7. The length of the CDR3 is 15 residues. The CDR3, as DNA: TGCGCCAGCAGTTATAGACAGGGGGCGCACAATGAGCAGTTCTTC. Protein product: CASSYRQGAHNEQFF.

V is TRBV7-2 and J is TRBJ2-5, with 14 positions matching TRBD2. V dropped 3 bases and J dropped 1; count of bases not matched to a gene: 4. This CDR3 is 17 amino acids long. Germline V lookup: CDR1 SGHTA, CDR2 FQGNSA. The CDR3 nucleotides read TGTGCCAGCAGCTTCCTGGGACTAGCGGGAGCCCAAGAGACCCAGTACTTC. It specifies CASSFLGLAGAQETQYF.

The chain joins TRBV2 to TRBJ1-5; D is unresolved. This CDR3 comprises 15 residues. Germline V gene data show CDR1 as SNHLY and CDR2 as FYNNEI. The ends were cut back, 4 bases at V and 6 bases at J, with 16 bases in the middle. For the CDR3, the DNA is TGTGCCAGCAGTGGTTTGCTGGGCGGGATTCAGCCCCAGCATTTT. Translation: CASSGLLGGIQPQHF.

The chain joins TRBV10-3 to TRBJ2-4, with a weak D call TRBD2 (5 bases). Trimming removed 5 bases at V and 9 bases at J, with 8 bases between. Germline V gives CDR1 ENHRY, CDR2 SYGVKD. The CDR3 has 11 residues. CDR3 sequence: CAISRGGIQYF. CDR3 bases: TGTGCCATCAGTCGAGGAGGCATTCAGTACTTC.

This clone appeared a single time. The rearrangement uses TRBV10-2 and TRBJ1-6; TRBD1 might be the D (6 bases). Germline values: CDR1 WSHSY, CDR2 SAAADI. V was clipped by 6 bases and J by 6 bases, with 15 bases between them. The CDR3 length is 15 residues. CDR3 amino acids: CASRENRVTNSPLHF. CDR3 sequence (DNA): TGCGCCAGCAGGGAGAACAGGGTTACTAATTCACCCCTCCACTTT.

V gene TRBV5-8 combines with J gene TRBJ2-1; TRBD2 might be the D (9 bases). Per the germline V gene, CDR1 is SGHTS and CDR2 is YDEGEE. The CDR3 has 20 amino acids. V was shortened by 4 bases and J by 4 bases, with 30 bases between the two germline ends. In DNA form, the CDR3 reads TGTGCCAGCAGCCCAGGACAGGGACTTTCGCGGGGGGGATTATACAATGAGCAGTTCTTC. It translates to CASSPGQGLSRGGLYNEQFF.

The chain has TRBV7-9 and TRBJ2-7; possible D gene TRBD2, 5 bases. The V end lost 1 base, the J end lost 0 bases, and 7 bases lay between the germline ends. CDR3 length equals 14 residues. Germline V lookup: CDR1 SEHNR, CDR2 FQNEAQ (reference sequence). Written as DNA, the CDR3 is TGTGCCAGCAGCTTAGACGGGAACTCCTACGAGCAGTACTTC. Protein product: CASSLDGNSYEQYF.

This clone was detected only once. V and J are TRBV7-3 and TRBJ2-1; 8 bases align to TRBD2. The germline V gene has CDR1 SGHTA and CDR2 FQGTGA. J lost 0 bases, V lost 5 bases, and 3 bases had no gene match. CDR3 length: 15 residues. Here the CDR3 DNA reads TGTGCCAGCAGCGTTGCGGGGGGCTCCTACAATGAGCAGTTCTTC. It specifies CASSVAGGSYNEQFF. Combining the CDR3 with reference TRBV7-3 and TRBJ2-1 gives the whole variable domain GAGVSQTPSNKVTEKGKYVELRCDPISGHTALYWYRQSLGQGPEFLIYFQGTGAADDSGLPNDRFFAVRPEGSVSTLKIQRTERGDSAVYLCASSVAGGSYNEQFFGPGTRLTVL.

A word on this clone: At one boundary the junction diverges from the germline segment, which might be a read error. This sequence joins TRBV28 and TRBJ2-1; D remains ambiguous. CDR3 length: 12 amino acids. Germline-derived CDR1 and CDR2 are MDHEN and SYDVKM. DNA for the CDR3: TGTGCCGGCAGACCAGACTACAATGAGCAGTTCTTC. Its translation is CAGRPDYNEQFF.

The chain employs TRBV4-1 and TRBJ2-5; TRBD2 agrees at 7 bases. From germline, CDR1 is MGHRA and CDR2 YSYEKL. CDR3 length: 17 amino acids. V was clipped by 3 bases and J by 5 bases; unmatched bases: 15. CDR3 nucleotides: TGCGCCAGCAGCCAGGGGGGGACTCACGTGGCTGGGGAGACCCAGTACTTC. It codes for CASSQGGTHVAGETQYF.

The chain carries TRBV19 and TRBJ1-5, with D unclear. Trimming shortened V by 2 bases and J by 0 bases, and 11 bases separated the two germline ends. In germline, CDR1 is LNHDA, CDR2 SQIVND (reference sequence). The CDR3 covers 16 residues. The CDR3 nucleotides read TGTGCCAGTAGTATACGGGGAGACTTTAGCAATCAGCCCCAGCATTTT. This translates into CASSIRGDFSNQPQHF.